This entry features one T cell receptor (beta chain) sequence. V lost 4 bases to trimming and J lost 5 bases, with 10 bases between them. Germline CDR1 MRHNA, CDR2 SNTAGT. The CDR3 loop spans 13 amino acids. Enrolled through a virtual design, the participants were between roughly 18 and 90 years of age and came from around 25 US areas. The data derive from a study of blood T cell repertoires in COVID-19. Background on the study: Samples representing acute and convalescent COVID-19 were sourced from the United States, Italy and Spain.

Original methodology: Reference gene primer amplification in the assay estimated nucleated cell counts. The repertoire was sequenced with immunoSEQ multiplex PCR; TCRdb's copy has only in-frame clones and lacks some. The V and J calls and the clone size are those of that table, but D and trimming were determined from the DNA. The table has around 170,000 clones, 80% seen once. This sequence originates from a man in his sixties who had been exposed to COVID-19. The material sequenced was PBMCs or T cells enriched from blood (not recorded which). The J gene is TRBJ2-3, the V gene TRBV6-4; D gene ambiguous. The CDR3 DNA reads TGTGCCAGCAGTGTCGACGGGTTAGATACGCAGTATTTT. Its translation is CASSVDGLDTQYF.